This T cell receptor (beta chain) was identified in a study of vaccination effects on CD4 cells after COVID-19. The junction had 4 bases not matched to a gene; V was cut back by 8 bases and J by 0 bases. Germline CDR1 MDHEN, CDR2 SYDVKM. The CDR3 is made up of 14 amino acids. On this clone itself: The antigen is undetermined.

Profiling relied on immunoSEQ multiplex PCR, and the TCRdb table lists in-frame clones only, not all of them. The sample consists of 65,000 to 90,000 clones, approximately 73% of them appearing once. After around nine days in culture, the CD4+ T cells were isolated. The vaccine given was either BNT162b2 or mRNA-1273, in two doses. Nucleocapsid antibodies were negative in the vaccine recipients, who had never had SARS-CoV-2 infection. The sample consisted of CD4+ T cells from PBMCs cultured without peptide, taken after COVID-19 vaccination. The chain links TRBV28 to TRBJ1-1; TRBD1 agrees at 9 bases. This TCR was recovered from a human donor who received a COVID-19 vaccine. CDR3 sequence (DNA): TGTGCCAGCTTTGGACAGGGGATGAACACTGAAGCTTTCTTT. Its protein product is CASFGQGMNTEAFF.